This T cell receptor beta chain stems from a study of identical twins. Notes on the study in general: A cross-sectional statistical analysis, not follow-up of the same donors, supported the conclusions. While abundant cord blood beta clonotypes carried fewer insertions, memory repertoires showed no such pattern. Diverse VJ usage suggested most zero-insertion clonotypes were not invariant T cells.

This clonotype has just a few counts. As yet, its antigen is unknown. Unique molecular identifiers were in the cDNA, with template-switch universal primer binding. TCRdb reprocessed the 5' RACE reads with MiXCR, giving one entry per CDR3 protein. Of 1.5 million to 2 million distinct CDR3 sequences listed, 25% to 35% are singletons. CDR3 length: 14 amino acids. The V gene end was trimmed by 4 bases and the J gene end by 6 bases; junction bases not matched to a gene: 5. Germline CDR1 is MNHNS and CDR2 is SASEGT. This clonotype was obtained from a newborn girl in good health. Sequenced material: cord blood. The V call is TRBV6-1, the J call TRBJ2-1, with 8 bases fitting TRBD2. CDR3 protein: CASSASGGFNEQFF. The CDR3 nucleotides are TGTGCCAGCAGTGCGAGCGGGGGCTTCAATGAGCAGTTCTTC.